This is a list of T cell receptor beta chains from one sample in a study of blood T cells in healthy people across ages. TCRdb passed the 5' RACE reads through MiXCR, listing each CDR3 protein once. The sample carries 550,000 to 800,000 distinct CDR3 sequences, approximately 30% recorded once. The sequenced sample consisted of blood. The origin of the receptors is a woman of 80 years or more in good health. Each CDR3 is given with its conserved first and last residue.

V gene	J gene	CDR3 length	CDR3 protein
TRBV6-6	TRBJ1-5	14	CASSGQSSNQPQHF
TRBV5-1	TRBJ2-1	15	CASSLGQAGYNEQFF
TRBV5-6	TRBJ2-7	16	CASSLVGTIFRVEQYF
TRBV12-3/TRBV12-4	TRBJ2-1	15	CASSAFIFRASEQFF
TRBV6-2/TRBV6-3	.	13	CASSQGSLYEQYF
TRBV10-2	TRBJ2-7	15	CASSVRSGILREQYF
TRBV9	TRBJ2-3	14	CVSSVGTSLDTQYF
TRBV20-1	TRBJ2-3	17	CSALRTSGGGETDTQYF
TRBV9	TRBJ2-3	12	CASGVDTDTQYF
TRBV4-2	TRBJ2-3	16	CASSFSGGAEVDTQYF
TRBV20-1	TRBJ2-5	14	CSAPRGGGLKTQYF
TRBV6-1	TRBJ2-7	14	CASNRAGGPYEQYF
TRBV30	TRBJ2-7	15	CAWARRAGISYEQYF
TRBV7-8	TRBJ2-6	15	CASSLMALGANVLTF
TRBV6-1	TRBJ2-7	15	CASTTGGTGPWEQYF
TRBV20-1	TRBJ1-6	15	CSARPNPGAGSPLHF
TRBV7-2	TRBJ2-7	14	CASSWREASYEQYF
TRBV7-2	TRBJ2-6	15	CASSFGGYGANVLTF
TRBV7-2	TRBJ2-3	13	CASSTDNTDTQYF
TRBV15	TRBJ2-7	17	CATSRDYGTDYSYEQYF
TRBV28	TRBJ1-5	15	CASSPGTGWNQPQHF
TRBV7-9	TRBJ1-6	15	CASSLDFQGGRPLHF
TRBV6-2/TRBV6-3	TRBJ1-1	14	CASKPGGRNTEAFF
TRBV12-3/TRBV12-4	TRBJ2-7	14	CASSRGTIPYEQYF
TRBV7-2	TRBJ2-5	15	CASSLNGLQEETQYF
TRBV5-1	TRBJ2-7	14	CASSWGPGLDEQYF
TRBV5-1	TRBJ2-7	14	CASSLDRGPGEQYF
TRBV5-1	TRBJ1-2	17	CASSLALALGSPGGYTF
TRBV20-1	TRBJ2-5	14	CSASLAGVQETQYF
TRBV7-9	TRBJ1-4	11	CASSSDEKLFF
TRBV28	TRBJ2-7	14	CASSVKRGPHEQYF
TRBV29-1	TRBJ2-1	11	CSYGNPNEQFF
TRBV18	TRBJ2-7	15	CASSPVERVSYEQYF
TRBV6-5	TRBJ1-5	17	CASSYSNPAGGNQPQHF
TRBV4-2	TRBJ1-1	15	CASSQPGRDNTEAFF
TRBV28	TRBJ2-7	13	CASTPSARYEQYF
TRBV7-2	TRBJ2-5	19	CASSLARLSGALTQETQYF
TRBV5-1	TRBJ1-2	14	CASSFPPPNYGYTF
TRBV7-2	TRBJ1-5	15	CASSSTGTAGEPQHF
TRBV6-6	TRBJ2-1	11	CASSTGGEQFF
TRBV6-1	TRBJ1-5	15	CASSEALGGARPQHF
TRBV12-3/TRBV12-4	TRBJ2-1	14	CASSFETGNNEQFF
TRBV20-1	TRBJ2-2	16	CSASCLAGNYSGELFF
TRBV5-6	TRBJ2-3	13	CASGVAGGDTQYF
TRBV9	TRBJ2-1	13	CASSVENYNEQFF
TRBV12-3/TRBV12-4	TRBJ2-2	13	CAVGGANTGELFF
TRBV6-2/TRBV6-3	TRBJ2-7	14	CASSRSGLSYEQYF
TRBV6-5	TRBJ2-3	15	CASRLAASSTDTQYF
TRBV6-2/TRBV6-3	TRBJ2-7	17	CASTPRGNDLRIHEQYF
TRBV7-2	TRBJ2-1	15	CASSSGTSSFNEQFF
TRBV5-1	TRBJ2-7	15	CASSLVAGLYYEQYF
TRBV6-1	TRBJ2-7	14	CASKRDRDSYEQYF
TRBV20-1	.	12	CRERRESYEQYF